The clone carrying this T cell receptor beta chain was counted at least ten times. As yet, its antigen is unknown. Each CDR3 protein gets one entry after TCRdb re-called the 5' RACE reads with MiXCR. Among 250,000 to 400,000 distinct CDR3 sequences listed, over 4% were seen once. The entry originates in a study of T cells after yellow fever vaccination. General study results and limits: The presence of abundant clonotypes contaminating from the bulk population was possible in FACS-sorted repertoires. Among primary-vaccination clones, most reappeared after the booster, at 96% for CD4 and about 90% for CD8.

In germline, CDR1 is MNHEY, CDR2 SMNVEV (reference sequence). V shed 6 bases and J shed 5 bases, with 14 bases lying between them. This CDR3 contains 13 residues. The V and J genes are TRBV27 and TRBJ2-7, with D tentatively TRBD1 (5 bases). This receptor was obtained from a man aged 18 to 35 who received the YFV17D yellow fever vaccine. The specimen was PBMCs, collected 5 days after the yellow fever booster vaccination. The chain's CDR3 is CASRLMMDNEQYF. In DNA, the CDR3 is TGTGCCAGCAGATTAATGATGGACAACGAGCAGTACTTC.